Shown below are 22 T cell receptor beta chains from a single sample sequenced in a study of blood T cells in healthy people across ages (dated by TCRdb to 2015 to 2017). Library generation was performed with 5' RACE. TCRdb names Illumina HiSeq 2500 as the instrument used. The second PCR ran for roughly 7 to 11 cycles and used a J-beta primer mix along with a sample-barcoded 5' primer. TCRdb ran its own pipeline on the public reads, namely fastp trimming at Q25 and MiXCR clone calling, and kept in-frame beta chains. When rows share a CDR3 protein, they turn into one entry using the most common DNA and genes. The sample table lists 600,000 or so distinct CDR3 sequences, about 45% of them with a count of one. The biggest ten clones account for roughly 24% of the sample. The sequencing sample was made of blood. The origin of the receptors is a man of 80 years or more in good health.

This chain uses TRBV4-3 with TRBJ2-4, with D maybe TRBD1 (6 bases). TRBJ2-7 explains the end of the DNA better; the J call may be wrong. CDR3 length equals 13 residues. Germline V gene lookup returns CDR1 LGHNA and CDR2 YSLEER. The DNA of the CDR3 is TGCGCCAGCAGCCAAGATCAGGGGCGCGAGCAGTACTTC. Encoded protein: CASSQDQGREQYF.

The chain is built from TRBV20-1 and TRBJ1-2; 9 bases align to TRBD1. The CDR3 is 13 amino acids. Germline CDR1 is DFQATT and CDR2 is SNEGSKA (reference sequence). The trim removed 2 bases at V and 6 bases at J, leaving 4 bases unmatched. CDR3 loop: CSARRTGVNGYTF. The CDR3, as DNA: TGCAGTGCTAGAAGGACAGGGGTGAATGGCTACACCTTC.

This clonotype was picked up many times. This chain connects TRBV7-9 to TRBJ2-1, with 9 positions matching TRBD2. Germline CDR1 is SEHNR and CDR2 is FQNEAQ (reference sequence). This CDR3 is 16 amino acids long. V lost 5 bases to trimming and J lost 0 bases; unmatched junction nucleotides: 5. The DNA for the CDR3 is TGTGCCAGCAGCCTGACTAGCGGCTACTCCTACAATGAGCAGTTCTTC. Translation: CASSLTSGYSYNEQFF.

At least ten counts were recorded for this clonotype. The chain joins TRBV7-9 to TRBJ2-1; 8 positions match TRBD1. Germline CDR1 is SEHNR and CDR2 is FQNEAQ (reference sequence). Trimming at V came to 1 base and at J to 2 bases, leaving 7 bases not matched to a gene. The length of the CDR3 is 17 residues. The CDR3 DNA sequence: TGTGCCAGCAGCTTAGGTCGTCACAGGGGGACCTACAATGAGCAGTTCTTC. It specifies CASSLGRHRGTYNEQFF. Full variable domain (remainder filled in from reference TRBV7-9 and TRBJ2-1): DTGVSQNPRHKITKRGQNVTFRCDPISEHNRLYWYRQTLGQGPEFLTYFQNEAQLEKSRLLSDRFSAERPKGSFSTLEIQRTEQGDSAMYLCASSLGRHRGTYNEQFFGPGTRLTVL.

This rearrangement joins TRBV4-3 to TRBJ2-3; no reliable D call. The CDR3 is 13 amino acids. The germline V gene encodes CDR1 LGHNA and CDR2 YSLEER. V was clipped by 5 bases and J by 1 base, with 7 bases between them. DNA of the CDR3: TGCGCCAGCAGCGCTCGAGGCACAGATACGCAGTATTTT. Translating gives CASSARGTDTQYF.

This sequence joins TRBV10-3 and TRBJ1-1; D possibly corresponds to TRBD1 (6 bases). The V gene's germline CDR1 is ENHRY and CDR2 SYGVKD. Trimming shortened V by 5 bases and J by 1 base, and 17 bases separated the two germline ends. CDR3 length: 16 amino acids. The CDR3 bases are TGTGCCATCAGTCAGGGACACCCCGCGGGGAACACTGAAGCTTTCTTT. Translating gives CAISQGHPAGNTEAFF.

The CDR3 loop is CASSKIGRDNTGELFF. CDR3 bases: TGTGCCAGCAGCAAAATCGGGCGGGATAACACCGGGGAGCTGTTTTTT. The V and J genes are TRBV21-1 and TRBJ2-2; TRBD2, the D gene given by the table, was not confirmed from the DNA. TRBV21-1 is tagged as a pseudogene. There are 16 residues in the CDR3.

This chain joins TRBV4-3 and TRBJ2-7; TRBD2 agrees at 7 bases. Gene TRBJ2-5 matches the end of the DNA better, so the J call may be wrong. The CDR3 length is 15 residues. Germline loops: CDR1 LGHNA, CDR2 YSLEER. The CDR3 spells CASSRAAGLRETQYF. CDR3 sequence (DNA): TGCGCCAGCAGCCGAGCAGCGGGACTGAGGGAGACCCAGTACTTC.

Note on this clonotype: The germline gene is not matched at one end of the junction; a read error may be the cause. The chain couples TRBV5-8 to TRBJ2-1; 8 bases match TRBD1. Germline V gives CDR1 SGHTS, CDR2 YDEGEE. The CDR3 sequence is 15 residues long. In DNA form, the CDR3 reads TGTGCCTGCAGGCCCGACAGGGGATCCTACAATGAGCAGTTCTTC. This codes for CACRPDRGSYNEQFF.

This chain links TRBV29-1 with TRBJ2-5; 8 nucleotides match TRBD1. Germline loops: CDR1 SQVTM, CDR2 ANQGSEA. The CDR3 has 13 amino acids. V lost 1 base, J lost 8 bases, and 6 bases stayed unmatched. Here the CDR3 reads CSVEGQGAGTQYF. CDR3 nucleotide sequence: TGCAGCGTTGAAGGGCAGGGGGCCGGTACCCAGTACTTC. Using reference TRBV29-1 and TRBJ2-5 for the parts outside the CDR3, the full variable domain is SAVISQKPSRDICQRGTSLTIQCQVDSQVTMMFWYRQQPGQSLTLIATANQGSEATYESGFVIDKFPISRPNLTFSTLTVSNMSPEDSSIYLCSVEGQGAGTQYFGPGTRLLVL.

CDR3 residues: CASSLGVQQNYGYTF. DNA of the CDR3: TGTGCCAGCAGCTTAGGGGTACAGCAAAACTATGGCTACACCTTC. The genes are TRBV7-9 and TRBJ1-2; D not certain. V lost 1 base and J 2 bases, leaving 11 bases between the germline ends. CDR1 and CDR2 (germline): SEHNR, FQNEAQ (reference sequence). This CDR3 is built from 15 residues.

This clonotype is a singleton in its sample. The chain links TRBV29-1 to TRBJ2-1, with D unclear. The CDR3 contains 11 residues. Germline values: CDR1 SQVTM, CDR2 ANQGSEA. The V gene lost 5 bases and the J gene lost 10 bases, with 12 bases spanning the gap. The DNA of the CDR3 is TGCAGCGTTCGACCGGGTTTGGAGCAGTTCTTC. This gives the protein CSVRPGLEQFF.

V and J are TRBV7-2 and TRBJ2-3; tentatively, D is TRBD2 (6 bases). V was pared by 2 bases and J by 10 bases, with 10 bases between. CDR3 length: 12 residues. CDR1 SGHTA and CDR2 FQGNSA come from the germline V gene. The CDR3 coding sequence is TGTGCCAGCAGCTTATTAGGACTATCGCAGTATTTT. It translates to CASSLLGLSQYF.

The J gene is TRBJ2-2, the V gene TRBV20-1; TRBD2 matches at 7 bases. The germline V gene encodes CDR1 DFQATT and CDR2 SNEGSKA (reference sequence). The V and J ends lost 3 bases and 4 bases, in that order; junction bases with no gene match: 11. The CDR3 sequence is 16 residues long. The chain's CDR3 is CSARDPGRDPTGELFF. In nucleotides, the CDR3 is TGCAGTGCTAGGGATCCGGGGAGGGACCCCACCGGGGAGCTGTTTTTT.

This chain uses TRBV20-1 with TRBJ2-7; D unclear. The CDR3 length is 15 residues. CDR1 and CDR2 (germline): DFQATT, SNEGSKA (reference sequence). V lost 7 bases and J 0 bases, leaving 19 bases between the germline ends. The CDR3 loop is CSVTGPDGYSYEQYF. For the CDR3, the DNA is TGCAGTGTCACTGGGCCAGACGGTTACTCCTACGAGCAGTACTTC.

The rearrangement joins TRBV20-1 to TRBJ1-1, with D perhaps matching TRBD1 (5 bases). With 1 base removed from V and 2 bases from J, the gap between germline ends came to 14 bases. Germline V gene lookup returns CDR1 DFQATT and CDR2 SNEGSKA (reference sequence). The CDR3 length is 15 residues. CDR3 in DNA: TGCAGTGCTAGAGGGGGCGGAGGGCTAAACACTGAAGCTTTCTTT. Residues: CSARGGGGLNTEAFF.

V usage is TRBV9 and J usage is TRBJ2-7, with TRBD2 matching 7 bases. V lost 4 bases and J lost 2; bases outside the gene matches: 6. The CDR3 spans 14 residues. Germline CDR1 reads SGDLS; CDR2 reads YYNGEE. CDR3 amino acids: CASSLSGPTYEQYF. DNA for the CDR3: TGTGCCAGCAGCCTTAGCGGGCCTACCTACGAGCAGTACTTC. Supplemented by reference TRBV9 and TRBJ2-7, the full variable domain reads DSGVTQTPKHLITATGQRVTLRCSPRSGDLSVYWYQQSLDQGLQFLIQYYNGEERAKGNILERFSAQQFPDLHSELNLSSLELGDSALYFCASSLSGPTYEQYFGPGTRLTVT.

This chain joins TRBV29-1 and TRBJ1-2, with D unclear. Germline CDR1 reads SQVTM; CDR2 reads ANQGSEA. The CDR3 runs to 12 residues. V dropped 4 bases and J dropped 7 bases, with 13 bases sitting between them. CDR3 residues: CSVVDGYVGYTF. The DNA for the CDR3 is TGCAGCGTTGTCGACGGTTATGTTGGCTACACCTTC.

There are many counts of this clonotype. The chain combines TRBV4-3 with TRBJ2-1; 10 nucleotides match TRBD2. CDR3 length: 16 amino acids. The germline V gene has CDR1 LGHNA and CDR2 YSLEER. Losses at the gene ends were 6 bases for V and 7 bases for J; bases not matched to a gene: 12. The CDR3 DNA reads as TGCGCCAGCAGGGCTAGCGGGGGAGCGGGAGGGAATGAGCAGTTCTTC. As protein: CASRASGGAGGNEQFF.

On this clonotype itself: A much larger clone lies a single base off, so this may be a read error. The DNA for the CDR3 is TGTACCAGCAGTTACTTTGGTCAGCCCCAGCATTTT. It specifies CTSSYFGQPQHF. The V call is TRBV6-5, the J call TRBJ1-5, with D hard to call. Germline V gives CDR1 MNHEY, CDR2 SVGAGI. This CDR3 has 12 amino acids.

The CDR3 sequence: CASRGSGSTEAFF. CDR3 coding DNA: TGTGCCAGCAGAGGTAGCGGGAGCACTGAAGCTTTCTTT. The chain recombines TRBV27 with TRBJ1-1; D call uncertain. Germline lookup yields CDR1 MNHEY and CDR2 SMNVEV (reference sequence). The CDR3 sequence is 13 residues long. V shed 6 bases and J shed 4 bases, with 12 bases lying between them.

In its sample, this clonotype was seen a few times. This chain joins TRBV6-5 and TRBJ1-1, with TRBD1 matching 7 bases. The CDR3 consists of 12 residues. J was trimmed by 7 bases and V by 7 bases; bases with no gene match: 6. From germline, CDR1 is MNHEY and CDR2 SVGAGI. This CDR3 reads CASTTGAGEAFF. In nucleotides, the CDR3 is TGTGCCAGCACTACAGGGGCCGGTGAAGCTTTCTTT.